The clone carrying this TCR beta chain was counted between two and nine times. Antigen unknown. Original processing notes: It was from CDR3 differences across clinicopathological groups that a distant-metastasis classifier for papillary thyroid cancer was built. TCRdb re-analyzed the PCR reads using MiXCR. TCRdb's processing, not the authors' own work, is the source of the V and J calls. The data contain about 13,000 clones, more than 20% of them singletons. The sample is drawn from a study of metastatic and nonmetastatic thyroid tumors. Study-wide points: Benign nodules reportedly had significantly lower TCR beta diversity than malignant thyroid tumors in blood and tumor.

No treatment had been given to any patient before thyroid surgery. The sequence derives from a female donor with papillary thyroid cancer or a benign thyroid nodule (not recorded which). Some clones in this sample may be carry-over from other donors' samples. The sequenced sample was adjacent normal tissue.

The CDR3 coding sequence is TGTGCCAGCAGTTTTGAGGGGTTTTCCTACGAGCAGTACTTC. Translation gives CASSFEGFSYEQYF. V and J are TRBV28 and TRBJ2-7; D might be TRBD1 or TRBD2, each matching 5 bases. CDR1 and CDR2 (germline): MDHEN, SYDVKM. Trimming shortened V by 3 bases and J by 1 base, and 10 bases separated the two germline ends. The CDR3 spans 14 residues.